This record covers a single T cell receptor (beta chain). Its antigen has not been determined. No qualities accompany the bases; no much larger clone lies one base away. Relative to germline, V is 2 bases shorter and J is 5 bases shorter, with 16 bases between their ends. There are 16 amino acids in the CDR3, from cysteine to phenylalanine inclusive. Of the read, only the CDR3 DNA is kept; its 48 bases are in frame from base 1. CDR1 is given as LGHNA and CDR2 as YNFKEQ, both from the germline V gene. The data are from a study of blood T cell repertoires in COVID-19 (dated by TCRdb to about 2020). At the level of the whole study: Samples covering the acute and convalescent phases of COVID-19 were provided by collaborators in the United States, Italy and Spain. The samples were drawn from two sources: the first 160 participants of the ongoing ImmuneRACE study, and fewer than 1,500 subjects contributed by 6 global collaborators. The repertoires were released in a freely available public database intended as a resource for research on the immune response to SARS-CoV-2. The prospective study material was composed of cDNA or gDNA derived from T cells, B-cell-depleted T cells, or PBMCs. Subjects who had been exposed to COVID-19, were actively infected with it, or had recovered from it provided the deeply sampled blood TCRbeta repertoires that made up the dataset. Nearly every sample came with metadata listing a de-identified subject ID, COVID-19 status, age in years and sex. Where HLA class I and class II types were available, the types were taken from metadata supplied by the sample provider, not from assay-based typing.

One collaborating source in Seattle enrolled patients while the patients were actively infected and followed the patients over time throughout the course of disease. Collaborating institutions collected whole blood in K2EDTA tubes following their own protocols. For TCRbeta analysis, collaborators shipped samples as frozen whole blood, isolated PBMCs, or DNA extracted from either of those sample types. On the study overall, not on this receptor specifically: How much clinical and demographic metadata was included differed by source and by participant, and the metadata was provided uncurated.

The immunoSEQ Assay, a bias-controlled multiplex PCR, was used to amplify TCRbeta CDR3 regions from genomic DNA. The paper's processing steps were these. Nucleated cell counts per sample were estimated from amplification of reference gene primers within the assay. To quantify the absolute abundance of each unique TCRbeta CDR3 rearrangement, sequence reads were collapsed and filtered. For each sample, productive Simpson clonality was calculated as the square root of Simpson's diversity index over productive rearrangements. This immuneACCESS table, as held by TCRdb, lists in-frame sequences with V and J called but not all clones. Of the missing ones, under half trace to an unresolved V gene in checked studies; the others have no known cause. V, J and clone size were drawn from that table, and D and trimming were deduced from the DNA. This sample gives approximately 350,000 clones in total; about 90% of them show up just once. 6% to 8.5% of the sample comes from the top ten.

The TCR originated in a woman aged 70-85 years with COVID-19, enrolled during active disease. Sequenced sample: peripheral blood. This chain is built from TRBV4-2 and TRBJ1-5; TRBD1 is perhaps the D gene, given 5 matching bases. Read as DNA, the sequence is TGTGCCAGCAGCCAAAGTCAAGTACCGGGGGATCAGCCCCAGCATTTT. Translation gives CASSQSQVPGDQPQHF.